The entry below describes one T cell receptor (beta chain). This table comes from immunoSEQ multiplex PCR, and its TCRdb copy is limited to in-frame clones, with some not included. The data contain about 610,000 clones, around nine tenths of them singletons. The CDR3 consists of 14 residues. Per germline, CDR1 LNHDA and CDR2 SQIVND (reference sequence). V was pared by 2 bases and J by 5 bases, with 13 bases between. This entry is derived from a study of shared T cell receptors in the human thymus. The sample also formed part of further work on human thymus T cells. That paper states: Donors were healthy Finnish infants having corrective surgery for congenital heart defects. Among thymic and blood repertoires, usage of V and J genes appeared biased. Unrelated individuals had highly overlapping thymic repertoires, as reported in related research.

This sequence joins TRBV19 and TRBJ2-7; TRBD1 might be the D (6 bases). The receptor was derived from a boy under two years old with a congenital heart defect. Sequenced input: thymocytes. The CDR3 sequence: CASSILAGVDEQYF. The CDR3 coding sequence is TGTGCCAGTAGTATATTGGCAGGGGTTGACGAGCAGTACTTC.